This T cell receptor (beta chain) was recorded in a study of T cell changes during pregnancy in multiple sclerosis. Repertoires were generated with immunoSEQ multiplex PCR, while TCRdb's copy carries only in-frame clones and drops some. The sample holds just under 85,000 clones; 80% to 95% are singletons and the top ten take around 2.3%. V was pared by 0 bases and J by 4 bases, with 7 bases between. The CDR3 is 13 amino acids. Per germline, CDR1 SGHRS and CDR2 YFSETQ. The TCR was taken from a female donor with multiple sclerosis, enrolled in a pregnancy study. The input for sequencing was peripheral blood, taken in the first trimester of pregnancy. The V call is TRBV5-1, the J call TRBJ1-2, with D uncertain. CDR3 protein: CASSLGGIYGYTF. The CDR3 nucleotides read TGCGCCAGCAGCTTGGGAGGGATCTATGGCTACACCTTC. Using reference TRBV5-1 and TRBJ1-2 for the parts outside the CDR3, the full variable domain is KAGVTQTPRYLIKTRGQQVTLSCSPISGHRSVSWYQQTPGQGLQFLFEYFSETQRNKGNFPGRFSGRQFSNSRSEMNVSTLELGDSALYLCASSLGGIYGYTFGSGTRLTVV.